This T cell receptor beta chain was documented in a study of cytomegalovirus exposure and HLA in healthy donors. CDR1 is SNHLY, CDR2 FYNNEI, per germline. Trimming took off 6 bases at V and 4 bases at J, with 10 bases between the two ends. The CDR3 runs 13 residues. This clone is a singleton in its sample. The study ran its PCR with 60 Vbeta and 13 Jbeta primers. The method was immunoSEQ multiplex PCR; TCRdb's version includes in-frame clones alone and lacks a portion of them. The sample has some 120,000 clones; about 78% are singletons. V is TRBV2 and J is TRBJ1-5; D is unresolved. The sequence came from a woman between 40 and 50 years old in good health and CMV-seropositive. Sequencing was performed on PBMCs. The CDR3 sequence is CASRMDSNQPQHF. The CDR3 nucleotides are TGTGCCAGCAGGATGGACTCGAATCAGCCCCAGCATTTT.